One and the same sample provided the 21 T cell receptor beta chains below, sequenced in a study of CD8+CD57+ T cells in acquired aplastic anemia. Profiles of TCR beta VDJ and CDR3 were generated from a genomic DNA template. Via MiXCR, TCRdb re-called the reads, giving one row per CDR3 protein. This table holds about 160,000 distinct CDR3 sequences, about 48% found once. Previously, flow cytometry had revealed CD8+CD57+ cell expansion in the patients chosen for sequencing. The sequenced sample was sorted CD4+, CD8+, or CD8+CD57+ T cells (not recorded which) from PBMCs. The receptors stem from a human donor with aplastic anemia.

The genes are TRBV19 and TRBJ2-7; maybe TRBD2 (5 bases). Germline V gives CDR1 LNHDA, CDR2 SQIVND (reference sequence). The CDR3 loop spans 14 amino acids. Trimming took off 8 bases at V and 6 bases at J, with 20 bases between the two ends. The CDR3: CASRLWTAYLEQYF. Written as DNA, the CDR3 is TGTGCCAGTCGACTATGGACGGCATACCTCGAGCAGTACTTC.

The chain is built from TRBV7-6 and TRBJ2-7; D is unresolved. This CDR3 region has 13 residues. Trimming stripped 5 bases from V and 2 bases from J, with 10 bases between. Germline-derived CDR1 and CDR2 are SGHVS and FNYEAQ. The CDR3 loop reads CASSPFGPYEQYF. In DNA, the CDR3 is TGTGCCAGCAGCCCGTTCGGGCCCTACGAGCAGTACTTC.

This clonotype has just a few counts. V gene TRBV11-1 combines with J gene TRBJ2-1; maybe TRBD2 (5 bases). V gave up 5 bases and J gave up 3 bases, with 26 bases separating them. Germline lookup yields CDR1 SGHAT and CDR2 FQDESV (reference sequence). This CDR3 comprises 19 residues. As DNA, the CDR3 is TGTGCCAGCAGCAGGCCCCGGGTCATTATGGCGGGTCACTACAATGAGCAGTTCTTC. Its protein is CASSRPRVIMAGHYNEQFF. The full variable domain, its missing parts supplied by reference TRBV11-1 and TRBJ2-1, is EAEVAQSPRYKITEKSQAVAFWCDPISGHATLYWYRQILGQGPELLVQFQDESVVDDSQLPKDRFSAERLKGVDSTLKIQPAELGDSAMYLCASSRPRVIMAGHYNEQFFGPGTRLTVL.

This clonotype appeared a single time. The chain uses TRBV2 and TRBJ2-7; 8 positions agree with TRBD1. CDR1 is SNHLY and CDR2 is FYNNEI in the germline V gene. The V segment lost 7 bases and the J segment 1 base; nucleotides outside the gene matches: 6. The CDR3 extends over 14 amino acids. CDR3 in DNA: TGTGCCAGCACTGACAGGGGCCTATCCTACGAGCAGTACTTC. Amino acids: CASTDRGLSYEQYF.

V is TRBV9 and J is TRBJ2-1, with 11 bases fitting TRBD1. Germline V gene lookup returns CDR1 SGDLS and CDR2 YYNGEE. The ends lost 3 bases at V and 7 bases at J; junction bases unmatched: 6. The length of the CDR3 is 15 residues. CDR3 DNA sequence: TGTGCCAGCAGCGGACTGGGACAGGGGGGGAATGAGCAGTTCTTC. Its protein product is CASSGLGQGGNEQFF.

This clonotype has at least ten counts. The CDR3 DNA sequence: TGCGCCAGCAGCCAAGTACAGGGACCAGGGAATGAGCAGTTCTTC. The encoded protein is CASSQVQGPGNEQFF. The rearrangement uses TRBV4-3 and TRBJ2-1; possibly TRBD1 for D (6 bases). CDR3 length: 15 residues. The germline V gene encodes CDR1 LGHNA and CDR2 YSLEER. Trimming cost V 1 base and J 7 bases, with 14 bases left between them.

This clonotype was observed a few times. The rearrangement joins TRBV13 to TRBJ2-1; D may match TRBD1 or TRBD2 (5 bases each). Looked up from germline, CDR1 is PRHDT and CDR2 is FYEKMQ (reference sequence). V gave up 5 bases and J gave up 8 bases, with 19 bases separating them. This CDR3 region has 15 residues. The CDR3, as DNA: TGTGCCAGCAGCCCCCAGGGACGGGTAGGCCATGAGCAGTTCTTC. Translating it yields CASSPQGRVGHEQFF.

Comments on this clonotype: A much larger clone sits a single nucleotide away, making a read error possible. This chain joins TRBV7-3 and TRBJ2-7, with D hard to call. Germline CDR1 is SGHTA and CDR2 is FQGTGA. The CDR3 contains 14 residues. With 5 bases removed from V and 2 bases from J, the gap between germline ends came to 13 bases. The CDR3 loop reads CASSPPGSTYEQYF. The CDR3 region has the DNA TGTGCCAGCAGCCCCCCCGGGTCGACCTACGAGCAGTACTTC.

This clonotype was detected ten times or more. The chain employs TRBV12-3 or TRBV12-4 and TRBJ2-2; 9 bases agree with TRBD2. V gave up 11 bases and J gave up 6 bases; unmatched junction bases: 7. The CDR3 is 13 residues long. Here the CDR3 DNA reads TGTGCCGGTAGCGGGAGTATGGCCGGGGAGCTGTTTTTT. Its translation is CAGSGSMAGELFF.

This clonotype was recorded at least ten times. V usage is TRBV7-9 and J usage is TRBJ1-1; tentative D call: TRBD1 (5 bases). Germline V lookup: CDR1 SEHNR, CDR2 FQNEAQ (reference sequence). V lost 0 bases, J lost 11 bases, and 13 bases lay in between. This CDR3 comprises 13 residues. The CDR3 DNA reads TGTGCCAGCAGCTTAGCTTGGCAGGAGGGGGCTTTCTTT. It codes for CASSLAWQEGAFF.

V usage is TRBV29-1 and J usage is TRBJ1-1, with 8 bases lining up with TRBD1. The CDR3 sequence is 15 residues long. CDR1 and CDR2 from the germline V gene are SQVTM and ANQGSEA. J lost 3 bases, V lost 5 bases, and 11 bases had no gene match. The DNA of the CDR3 is TGCAGCGTTCCCAGGGGGAGGGGACAGGACACTGAAGCTTTCTTT. As protein: CSVPRGRGQDTEAFF.

CDR3 in DNA: TGTGCCATCAGTGAGTCCGGGGAGCACTATGGCTACACCTTC. This encodes CAISESGEHYGYTF. The rearrangement joins TRBV10-3 to TRBJ1-2; no definite D call. From germline, CDR1 is ENHRY and CDR2 SYGVKD. With 0 bases removed from V and 3 bases from J, the gap between germline ends came to 8 bases. The CDR3 totals 14 residues.

The chain joins TRBV9 to TRBJ2-5; the D is unclear. Germline assignment: CDR1 SGDLS and CDR2 YYNGEE. The CDR3 spans 13 residues. Trimming took off 0 bases at V and 11 bases at J, with 14 bases between the two ends. The CDR3 sequence is CASSVGEDVEQYF. CDR3 bases: TGTGCCAGCAGCGTAGGGGAAGATGTAGAACAGTACTTC.

A remark on this clonotype: A much larger clone lies one base from this, so it may be a read error. V and J are TRBV5-4 and TRBJ2-7, with 8 positions matching TRBD2. The CDR3 totals 14 residues. Germline V gene lookup returns CDR1 SGHNT and CDR2 YYREEE (reference sequence). The CDR3 loop is CASRDTSGPYDQYF. As DNA, the CDR3 is TGTGCCAGCAGGGATACTAGCGGCCCTTACGATCAGTACTTC.

The chain carries TRBV30 and TRBJ1-2; D is perhaps TRBD1 (5 bases). The length of the CDR3 is 13 residues. Trimming stripped 4 bases from V and 1 base from J, with 10 bases between. In germline, CDR1 is GTSNPN, CDR2 SVGIG (reference sequence). The CDR3 loop reads CAWTQGFNYGYTF. The DNA for the CDR3 is TGTGCCTGGACGCAGGGATTTAACTATGGCTACACCTTC.

The chain combines TRBV20-1 with TRBJ1-2; TRBD1 is a possible D gene (5 bases). The CDR3 spans 13 residues. Germline CDR1 and CDR2: DFQATT and SNEGSKA (reference sequence). Trimming took 6 bases from V and 8 from J, leaving 19 bases between them. The CDR3 sequence: CSAGPQTDEGYTF. CDR3 coding DNA: TGCAGTGCGGGACCTCAAACAGATGAGGGCTACACCTTC.

The table lists this clonotype with a count of one. Sequence at one end of the junction differs from germline and may be a read error. V gene TRBV29-1 combines with J gene TRBJ2-1, with D maybe TRBD2 (5 bases). This CDR3 comprises 11 residues. Germline CDR1 is SQVTM and CDR2 is ANQGSEA. CDR3 region: CSVRVGGERFF. CDR3 DNA sequence: TGCAGCGTTCGGGTAGGAGGTGAGCGGTTCTTC.

In this sample, this clonotype turned up many times. The chain carries TRBV15 and TRBJ1-6; TRBD1 might be the D (6 bases). There are 14 residues in the CDR3. The germline CDR1 and CDR2 sequences are LNHNV and YYDKDF (reference sequence). Trimming removed 9 bases at V and 8 bases at J, with 17 bases between. Here the CDR3 DNA reads TGTGCCACGTCCCGGGGGGCCGTTGATTCACCCCTCCACTTT. This codes for CATSRGAVDSPLHF.

The chain recombines TRBV9 with TRBJ2-7; D unclear. The CDR3 runs 12 residues. V was cut by 4 bases and J by 3 bases, with 8 bases left in between. Per the germline V gene, CDR1 is SGDLS and CDR2 is YYNGEE. CDR3 sequence (DNA): TGTGCCAGCAGCCAATCGAACTACGAGCAGTACTTC. This sequence encodes CASSQSNYEQYF.

This clonotype was observed many times. The V and J genes are TRBV5-1 and TRBJ2-3; tentatively, D is TRBD2 (6 bases). CDR1 and CDR2 from the germline V gene are SGHRS and YFSETQ. Trimming pared 2 bases from V and 4 bases from J, leaving 14 bases between. The CDR3 spans 15 residues. CDR3: CASSLSATGADTQYF. For the CDR3, the DNA is TGCGCCAGCAGCTTATCAGCGACGGGGGCAGATACGCAGTATTTT. The variable domain in full, completed from reference TRBV5-1 and TRBJ2-3, reads KAGVTQTPRYLIKTRGQQVTLSCSPISGHRSVSWYQQTPGQGLQFLFEYFSETQRNKGNFPGRFSGRQFSNSRSEMNVSTLELGDSALYLCASSLSATGADTQYFGPGTRLTVL.

This clonotype occurred once. The rearrangement links TRBV7-9 to TRBJ2-7; D possibly uses TRBD1 or TRBD2 (7 bases each). The CDR3 has 13 residues. V lost 6 bases and J 7 bases, leaving 16 bases between the germline ends. The germline V gene has CDR1 SEHNR and CDR2 FQNEAQ (reference sequence). CDR3 DNA sequence: TGTGCCAGCAGATACCAGGGGGAGGGTGAGCAGTACTTC. This codes for CASRYQGEGEQYF.